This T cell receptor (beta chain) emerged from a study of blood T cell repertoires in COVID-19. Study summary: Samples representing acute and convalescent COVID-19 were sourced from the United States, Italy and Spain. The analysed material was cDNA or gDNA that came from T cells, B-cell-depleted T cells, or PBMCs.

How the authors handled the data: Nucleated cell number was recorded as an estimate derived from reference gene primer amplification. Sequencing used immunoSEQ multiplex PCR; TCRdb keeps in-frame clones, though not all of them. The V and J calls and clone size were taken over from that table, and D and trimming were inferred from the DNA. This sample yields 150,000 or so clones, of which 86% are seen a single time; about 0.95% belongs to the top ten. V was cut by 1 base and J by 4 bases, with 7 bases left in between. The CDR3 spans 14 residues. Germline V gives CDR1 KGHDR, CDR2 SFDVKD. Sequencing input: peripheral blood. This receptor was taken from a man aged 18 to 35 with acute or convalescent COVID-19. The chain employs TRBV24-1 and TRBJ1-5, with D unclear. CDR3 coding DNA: TGTGCCACCAGTGATTTACAGCAGAATCAGCCCCAGCATTTT. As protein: CATSDLQQNQPQHF.